Given below is one T cell receptor beta chain in context. This sample was taken from a study of T cell responses to AZD1222 COVID-19 vaccine. The table came from immunoSEQ multiplex PCR; TCRdb's copy has only in-frame clones and leaves some out. The sample lists roughly 100,000 clones; more than 90% were seen once. J lost 12 bases, V lost 4 bases, and 12 bases had no gene match. This CDR3 is built from 15 residues. In germline, CDR1 is SGHTA, CDR2 FQGNSA. This clonotype originated in an adult in good health. This specimen consisted of peripheral blood, obtained on day 0 of AZD1222 vaccination. The chain recombines TRBV7-2 with TRBJ1-4; 9 bases are shared with TRBD1. The CDR3 coding sequence is TGTGCCAGCAGCTGGGGACAGGGACCAGTTATGGAACTGTTTTTT. Protein product: CASSWGQGPVMELFF.